The source of this TCR beta chain is a study of technical replicates of blood from a handful of donors. The V gene's germline CDR1 is MNHEY and CDR2 SMNVEV (reference sequence). CDR3 size: 18 residues. Trimming cost V 6 bases and J 0 bases, with 18 bases left between them. Assay used: immunoSEQ multiplex PCR; TCRdb lists only in-frame clones, some missing. The table shows about 72,000 clones, with just under 97% occurring only once. The clonotype was recovered from a human donor in good health. The chain carries TRBV27 and TRBJ2-6; perhaps TRBD1 as D (7 bases). Sequencing used T cells isolated from PBMCs. CDR3 nucleotides: TGTGCCAGCAGCCGGAGGGACAGAAGTTCCTCTGGGGCCAACGTCCTGACTTTC. Amino acids: CASSRRDRSSSGANVLTF.